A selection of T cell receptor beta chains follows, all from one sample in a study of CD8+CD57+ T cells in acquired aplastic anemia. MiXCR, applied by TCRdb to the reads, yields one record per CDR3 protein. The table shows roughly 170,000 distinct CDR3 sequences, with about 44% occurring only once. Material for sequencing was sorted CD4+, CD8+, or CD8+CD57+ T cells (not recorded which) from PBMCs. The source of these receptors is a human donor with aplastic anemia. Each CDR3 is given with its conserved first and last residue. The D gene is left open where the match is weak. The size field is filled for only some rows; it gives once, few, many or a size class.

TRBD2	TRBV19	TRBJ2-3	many	TGTGCCAGTAGTACGTTGGCTAGCGGGGCTAGCACAGATACGCAGTATTTT	CASSTLASGASTDTQYF
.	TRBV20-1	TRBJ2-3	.	TGCAGTGCTCCCAGGGGAAGCGCAGATACGCAGTATTTT	CSAPRGSADTQYF
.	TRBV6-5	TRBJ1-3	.	TGTGCCAGCAGTTACAGGGGGAGAGGAAACACCATATATTTT	CASSYRGRGNTIYF
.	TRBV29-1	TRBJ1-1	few	TGCAGCGTTGTGTACACTGAAGCTTTCTTT	CSVVYTEAFF
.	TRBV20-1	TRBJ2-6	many	TGCAGTGCTAGAACAGACTCTGGGGCCAACGTCCTGACTTTC	CSARTDSGANVLTF
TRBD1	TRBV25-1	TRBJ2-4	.	TGTGCCAGCAGTGGGCACACAGGGGGAGGCAAAAATATTCAGTACTTC	CASSGHTGGGKNIQYF
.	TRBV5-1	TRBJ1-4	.	TGCGCCAGCAGCATGCCAGGGGCTAATGAAAAACTGTTTTTT	CASSMPGANEKLFF
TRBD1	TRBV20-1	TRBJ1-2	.	TGCAGTGCTAGAGACCCGGGACAGGGTCCCTATGGCTACACCTTC	CSARDPGQGPYGYTF
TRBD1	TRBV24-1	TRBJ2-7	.	TGTGCCATTGCTGGGGACAGGGTTTACGAGCAGTACTTC	CAIAGDRVYEQYF
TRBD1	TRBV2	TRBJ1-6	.	TGTGCCAGCAGAGGGGACAGGAACACATATAATTCACCCCTCCACTTT	CASRGDRNTYNSPLHF
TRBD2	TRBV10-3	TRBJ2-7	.	TGTGCCATCAGTGACTTACTAGCGGGGCACTACGAGCAGTACTTC	CAISDLLAGHYEQYF
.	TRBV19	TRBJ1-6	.	TGTGCCAGTAGTCGCCCCGACCGGGGCCGAAATTCACCCCTCCACTTT	CASSRPDRGRNSPLHF
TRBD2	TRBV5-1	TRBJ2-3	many	TGCGCCAGCAGCCCTTCTAGCGGGGGGAACACAGATACGCAGTATTTT	CASSPSSGGNTDTQYF
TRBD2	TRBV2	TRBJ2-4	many	TGTGCCAGCTCCCGGGGGGGGGCGCAGGACATTCAGTACTTC	CASSRGGAQDIQYF
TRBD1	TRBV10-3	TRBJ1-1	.	TGTGCCATCAGTGCCCGAGACAGGGGACCTGAAGCTTTCTTT	CAISARDRGPEAFF
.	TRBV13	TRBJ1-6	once	TGTGCCAGCAAGGAGGGAATGGATTCACCCCTCCACTTT	CASKEGMDSPLHF
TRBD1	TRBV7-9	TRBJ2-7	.	TGTGCCAGCAGCTTAGCGGGACAGCGCTACGAGCAGTACTTC	CASSLAGQRYEQYF
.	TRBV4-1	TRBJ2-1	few	TGCGCCAGCAGCCAACCAGGGGGGTCTTACAATGAGCAGTTCTTC	CASSQPGGSYNEQFF